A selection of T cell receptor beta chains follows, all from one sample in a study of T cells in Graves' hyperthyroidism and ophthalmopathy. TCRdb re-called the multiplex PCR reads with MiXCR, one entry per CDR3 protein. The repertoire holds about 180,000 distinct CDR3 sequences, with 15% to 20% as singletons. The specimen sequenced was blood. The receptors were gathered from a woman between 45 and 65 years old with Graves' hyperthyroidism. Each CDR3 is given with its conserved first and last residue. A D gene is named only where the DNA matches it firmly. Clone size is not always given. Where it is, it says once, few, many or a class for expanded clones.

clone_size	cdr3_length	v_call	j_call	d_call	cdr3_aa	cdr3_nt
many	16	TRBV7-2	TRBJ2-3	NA	CASSFGRAPGTDTQYF	TGTGCCAGCAGCTTCGGACGGGCCCCGGGCACAGATACGCAGTATTTT
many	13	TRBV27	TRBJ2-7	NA	CASSLFNSYEQYF	TGTGCCAGCAGTTTATTCAACAGCTACGAGCAGTACTTC
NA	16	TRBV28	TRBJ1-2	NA	CASSLGYGGSGDGYTF	TGTGCCAGCAGCTTGGGCTACGGGGGATCGGGAGATGGCTACACCTTC
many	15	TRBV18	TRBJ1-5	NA	CASSPAGVGNQPQHF	TGTGCCAGCTCCCCTGCAGGGGTGGGCAATCAGCCCCAGCATTTT
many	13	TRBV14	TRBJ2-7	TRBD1	CASSQWQGAEQYF	TGTGCCAGCAGCCAATGGCAGGGGGCGGAGCAGTACTTC
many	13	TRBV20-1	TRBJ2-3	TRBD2	CSAPGGSTDTQYF	TGCAGTGCTCCCGGGGGGAGCACAGATACGCAGTATTTT
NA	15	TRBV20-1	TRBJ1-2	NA	CSARAWGGVSNGYTF	TGCAGTGCTAGAGCCTGGGGGGGTGTCTCCAATGGCTACACCTTC
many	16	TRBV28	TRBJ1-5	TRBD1	CASSTIHRGQQQPQHF	TGTGCCAGCAGTACTATTCACAGGGGGCAACAGCAGCCCCAGCATTTT
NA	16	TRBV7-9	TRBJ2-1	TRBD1	CASSPLRDRGHNEQFF	TGTGCCAGCAGCCCACTCCGGGACAGGGGACACAATGAGCAGTTCTTC
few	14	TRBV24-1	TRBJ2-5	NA	CATSDLNNQETQYF	TGTGCCACCAGTGATTTGAACAACCAAGAGACCCAGTACTTC
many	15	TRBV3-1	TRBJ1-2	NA	CASSPETGTHYGYTF	TGTGCCAGCAGCCCCGAGACAGGAACTCACTATGGCTACACCTTC
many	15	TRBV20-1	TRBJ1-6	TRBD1	CSARPGQGYNSPLHF	TGCAGTGCTAGACCGGGACAGGGTTATAATTCACCCCTCCACTTT
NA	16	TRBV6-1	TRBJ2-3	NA	CASSEGSGLGRDTQYF	TGTGCCAGCAGTGAGGGCAGCGGGCTTGGCCGGGATACGCAGTATTTT
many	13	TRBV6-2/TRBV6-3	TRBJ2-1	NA	CASNQGGYNEQFF	TGTGCCAGCAATCAAGGCGGGTACAATGAGCAGTTCTTC
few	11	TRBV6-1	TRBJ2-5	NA	CASVGVETQYF	TGTGCCAGCGTCGGGGTAGAGACCCAGTACTTC
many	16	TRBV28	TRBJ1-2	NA	CASRTGGGRALYGYTF	TGTGCCAGCCGCACGGGCGGGGGTCGAGCCCTCTATGGCTACACCTTC
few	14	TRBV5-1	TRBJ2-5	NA	CASSLSVLSETQYF	TGCGCCAGCAGCTTGAGCGTTTTATCGGAAACCCAGTACTTC
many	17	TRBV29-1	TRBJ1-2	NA	CSVASAGPGAANYGYTF	TGCAGCGTTGCTTCGGCGGGGCCGGGGGCAGCTAACTATGGCTACACCTTC
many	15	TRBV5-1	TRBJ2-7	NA	CASSYMTDLLYEQYF	TGCGCCAGCAGCTACATGACAGACCTTCTCTACGAGCAGTACTTC
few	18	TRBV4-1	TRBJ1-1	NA	CASSQVGTVTQGDTEAFF	TGCGCCAGCAGCCAAGTGGGGACGGTGACACAAGGGGACACTGAAGCTTTCTTT
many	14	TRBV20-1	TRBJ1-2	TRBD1	CSARRTGGIDGYTF	TGCAGTGCTAGAAGGACAGGGGGAATAGATGGCTACACCTTC
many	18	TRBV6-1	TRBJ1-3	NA	CASSQQGGPSISGNTIYF	TGTGCCAGCAGCCAACAGGGAGGTCCTTCCATCTCTGGAAACACCATATATTTT
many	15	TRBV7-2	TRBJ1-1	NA	CASSLEGRVNTEAFF	TGTGCCAGCAGCTTAGAGGGCAGGGTGAACACTGAAGCTTTCTTT
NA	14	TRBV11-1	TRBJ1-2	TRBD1	CASSSGGRINGYTF	TGTGCCAGCAGCTCAGGGGGACGAATCAATGGCTACACCTTC
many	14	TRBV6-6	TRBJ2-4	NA	CASSYSGGTNIQYF	TGTGCCAGCAGTTACTCTGGGGGGACGAACATTCAGTACTTC
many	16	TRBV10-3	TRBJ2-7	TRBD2	CAISIGGTGGSYEQYF	TGTGCCATCAGCATCGGGGGGACGGGGGGCTCCTACGAGCAGTACTTC
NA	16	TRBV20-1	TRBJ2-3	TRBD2	CSAPLGVAGWADTQYF	TGCAGTGCCCCCCTCGGGGTAGCGGGATGGGCAGATACGCAGTATTTT